The 22 T cell receptor beta chains reported below all come from one sample, sequenced in a study of blood T cell repertoires in COVID-19 (dated by TCRdb to 2018 to 2021). Libraries were built with the immunoSEQ multiplex PCR assay. What TCRdb holds here is the immuneACCESS table cut down to in-frame rearrangements. Part of the clones is not present; checked against another copy, under half of the missing clones reflect an unresolved V gene, and the others are unexplained. The sample has roughly 200,000 clones on record, roughly 89% of them singletons. Approximately 2.1% of the sample is in the top ten clones. Sequenced input: PBMCs or T cells enriched from blood (not recorded which). These receptors all come from a middle-aged woman with acute COVID-19.

V usage is TRBV6-2 or TRBV6-3 and J usage is TRBJ1-1, with TRBD1 matching 7 bases. Trimming removed 2 bases from V and 11 bases from J; junction bases left unmatched: 8. Germline-derived CDR1 and CDR2 are MNHEY and SVGEGT. This CDR3 has 13 amino acids. CDR3 DNA: TGTGCCAGCAGTTACCGGGACAGAGGTCGCGCTTTCTTT. Its protein is CASSYRDRGRAFF.

The chain links TRBV18 to TRBJ2-3, with D unresolved. Trimming left V 3 bases short and J 2 bases short, with 6 bases between. Germline V lookup: CDR1 KGHSH, CDR2 LQKENI. This CDR3 contains 13 residues. The CDR3 here is CASSPYPTDTQYF. The CDR3, as DNA: TGTGCCAGCTCACCCTATCCCACAGATACGCAGTATTTT.

This chain links TRBV5-1 with TRBJ1-6, with 7 bases fitting TRBD1. This CDR3 has 17 amino acids. Germline-derived CDR1 and CDR2 are SGHRS and YFSETQ. V gave up 1 base and J gave up 10 bases; unmatched junction bases: 14. Here the CDR3 DNA reads TGCGCCAGCAGCTTGTGGGGAGACAGGGAAGTTGGATCACCCCTCCACTTT. Its protein is CASSLWGDREVGSPLHF.

Here the CDR3 reads CATSRVVGRSGETQYF. The DNA for the CDR3 is TGTGCCACCAGCAGAGTAGTCGGGAGAAGCGGGGAGACCCAGTACTTC. The chain links TRBV15 to TRBJ2-5; weak D call: TRBD2 (6 bases). From germline, CDR1 is LNHNV and CDR2 YYDKDF (reference sequence). V lost 1 base to trimming and J lost 5 bases, with 17 bases between them. The CDR3 covers 16 residues.

In its sample, this clone was seen a few times. V gene TRBV4-2 combines with J gene TRBJ2-7, with D unclear. CDR3 size: 15 residues. Germline assignment: CDR1 LGHNA and CDR2 YNFKEQ. The V and J ends lost 3 bases and 4 bases respectively, with 16 bases between them. The DNA for the CDR3 is TGTGCCAGCAGCCAGCGTCCAAGCGCCGGATACGAGCAGTACTTC. Translation: CASSQRPSAGYEQYF.

This clone was counted a few times. The chain links TRBV29-1 to TRBJ2-5; tentatively, D is TRBD2 (6 bases). V was shortened by 4 bases and J by 4 bases, with 13 bases between the two germline ends. The CDR3 spans 13 residues. Germline lookup yields CDR1 SQVTM and CDR2 ANQGSEA. CDR3 protein: CSVGVQGLETQYF. The CDR3 DNA sequence: TGCAGCGTTGGGGTGCAGGGACTAGAGACCCAGTACTTC.

The chain employs TRBV6-5 and TRBJ1-2; D possibly corresponds to TRBD1 (5 bases). Germline loops: CDR1 MNHEY, CDR2 SVGAGI. The CDR3 runs to 15 residues. V gave up 2 bases and J gave up 2 bases, with 12 bases separating them. CDR3 bases: TGTGCCAGCAGTTACCGGGGGGGACGGAACTATGGCTACACCTTC. This translates into CASSYRGGRNYGYTF.

V and J are TRBV12-3 or TRBV12-4 and TRBJ1-2, with TRBD1 matching over 7 bases. This CDR3 comprises 13 residues. The V segment lost 6 bases and the J segment 5 bases; nucleotides outside the gene matches: 6. The CDR3 protein is CASSLDRTYGYTF. CDR3 coding DNA: TGTGCCAGCAGCCTGGACAGGACTTATGGCTACACCTTC.

This chain uses TRBV11-1 with TRBJ2-7; 10 nucleotides line up with TRBD2. The CDR3 runs 14 residues. Germline V gives CDR1 SGHAT, CDR2 FQDESV (reference sequence). J was trimmed by 4 bases and V by 2 bases; bases with no gene match: 2. The CDR3 sequence: CASSLSSGSYEQYF. CDR3 DNA sequence: TGTGCCAGCAGCTTATCTAGCGGGAGTTACGAGCAGTACTTC.

The V gene is TRBV30, the J gene TRBJ2-3, with 7 bases that match TRBD2. After removal of 5 bases from V and 2 bases from J, the junction contained 7 bases not matched to a gene. Germline V gene sequence: CDR1 GTSNPN, CDR2 SVGIG (reference sequence). CDR3 length: 14 residues. The CDR3 DNA follows: TGTGCCTGGGGAGGACTAGGGCTCACAGATACGCAGTATTTT. It codes for CAWGGLGLTDTQYF. Based on the CDR3 plus reference TRBV30 and TRBJ2-3, the full variable domain is SQTIHQWPATLVQPVGSPLSLECTVEGTSNPNLYWYRQAAGRGLQLLFYSVGIGQISSEVPQNLSASRPQDRQFILSSKKLLLSDSGFYLCAWGGLGLTDTQYFGPGTRLTVL.

The J gene is TRBJ1-1, the V gene TRBV7-2, with D unclear. There are 14 residues in the CDR3. Germline V gene data show CDR1 as SGHTA and CDR2 as FQGNSA. The ends were cut back, 1 base at V and 4 bases at J, with 10 bases in the middle. DNA of the CDR3: TGTGCCAGCAGCTTAGGGCCCTGGGCCACTGAAGCTTTCTTT. Amino acid sequence: CASSLGPWATEAFF.

The chain combines TRBV18 with TRBJ2-1; 7 nucleotides agree with TRBD1. This CDR3 is 17 amino acids long. The J segment lost 4 bases and the V segment lost 3 bases, leaving 12 bases of the junction unmatched. From germline, CDR1 is KGHSH and CDR2 LQKENI. The CDR3 bases are TGTGCCAGCTCACCCGAACAGGGGTCCCCGTTTTACAATGAGCAGTTCTTC. Its protein is CASSPEQGSPFYNEQFF.

The chain couples TRBV6-1 to TRBJ2-7; the D gene is possibly TRBD2 (7 bases). Germline V gives CDR1 MNHNS, CDR2 SASEGT. V shed 1 base and J shed 3 bases, with 10 bases lying between them. The CDR3 runs to 14 residues. The CDR3 region has the DNA TGTGCCAGCAGTGAAGTAGGGGGGGACTACGAGCAGTACTTC. It codes for CASSEVGGDYEQYF.

The chain carries TRBV6-4 and TRBJ2-7, with TRBD2 matching over 9 bases. The CDR3 totals 15 residues. Germline values: CDR1 MRHNA, CDR2 SNTAGT. Germline trimming cut 7 bases from V and 0 bases from J; bases unmatched to any gene: 7. The CDR3 sequence is CASNRKREVSYEQYF. CDR3 coding DNA: TGTGCCAGCAATAGGAAGCGGGAGGTCTCCTACGAGCAGTACTTC.

The rearrangement uses TRBV5-1 and TRBJ2-1, with 9 bases aligning to TRBD2. The CDR3 is 15 residues long. Germline V gene data show CDR1 as SGHRS and CDR2 as YFSETQ. With 0 bases clipped from V and 7 bases from J, the junction kept 5 bases outside the gene matches. CDR3 protein: CASSLVVAGANEQFF. As DNA, the CDR3 is TGCGCCAGCAGCTTGGTTGTAGCGGGAGCTAATGAGCAGTTCTTC.

This chain joins TRBV7-9 and TRBJ1-3, with 10 bases matching TRBD1. CDR1 is SEHNR and CDR2 is FQNEAQ in the germline V gene (reference sequence). This CDR3 contains 17 residues. V dropped 1 base and J dropped 4; count of bases not matched to a gene: 7. The CDR3 bases are TGTGCCAGCAGCTTAGGCACCGGGACAGGGGAAGGAAACACCATATATTTT. The encoded protein is CASSLGTGTGEGNTIYF.

This chain joins TRBV5-1 and TRBJ2-7, with a weak D call TRBD2 (6 bases). The CDR3 is 15 amino acids. Trimming pared 1 base from V and 4 bases from J, leaving 15 bases between. The germline V gene has CDR1 SGHRS and CDR2 YFSETQ. CDR3 sequence reads: CASSLPGSGPYEQYF. The DNA for the CDR3 is TGCGCCAGCAGCTTGCCTGGAAGCGGGCCATACGAGCAGTACTTC.

The chain employs TRBV7-2 and TRBJ2-1; 7 bases are a match to TRBD2. This CDR3 is 16 amino acids long. The V and J ends lost 1 base and 3 bases, in that order; junction bases with no gene match: 6. Per germline, CDR1 SGHTA and CDR2 FQGNSA. This CDR3 reads CASSLVLGGGYNEQFF. The DNA for the CDR3 is TGTGCCAGCAGCTTAGTATTGGGGGGGGGCTACAATGAGCAGTTCTTC.

This chain joins TRBV2 and TRBJ1-4; TRBD1 matches 10 bases. This CDR3 spans 15 amino acids. J lost 4 bases, V lost 5 bases, and 4 bases had no gene match. CDR1 and CDR2 from the germline V gene are SNHLY and FYNNEI. CDR3 DNA sequence: TGTGCCAGCAGTCTGGACAGGGGGTTTAATGAAAAACTGTTTTTT. Amino acid sequence: CASSLDRGFNEKLFF.

A single count supports this clone. The chain has TRBV9 and TRBJ1-1; weak D call: TRBD1 (5 bases). The CDR3 has 15 residues. V lost 3 bases and J 5 bases, leaving 17 bases between the germline ends. CDR1 and CDR2 (germline): SGDLS, YYNGEE. The CDR3 nucleotides read TGTGCCAGCAGCGCGGACATGGGATTGAGAACTGAAGCTTTCTTT. It encodes CASSADMGLRTEAFF.

The chain is built from TRBV28 and TRBJ2-7; 12 bases line up with TRBD1. Trimming removed 3 bases from V and 0 bases from J; junction bases left unmatched: 0. CDR3 length: 15 amino acids. CDR1 MDHEN and CDR2 SYDVKM come from the germline V gene. CDR3 DNA: TGTGCCAGCAGTTTGGGACAGGGGGCCTCCTACGAGCAGTACTTC. Its translation is CASSLGQGASYEQYF.

The chain has TRBV7-8 and TRBJ2-3, with 12 bases fitting TRBD2. CDR1 and CDR2 (germline): SGHVS, FQNEAQ. The CDR3 runs 19 residues. The ends lost 2 bases at V and 3 bases at J; junction bases unmatched: 12. The CDR3: CASSLLRKLAGGRTDTQYF. CDR3 DNA: TGTGCCAGCAGCTTACTGAGAAAACTAGCGGGAGGCAGGACAGATACGCAGTATTTT.